The rows below give T cell receptor beta chains drawn from one sample of a study of cytomegalovirus exposure and HLA in healthy donors. The assay was immunoSEQ multiplex PCR, and TCRdb's table has in-frame clones only and misses some. Among 130,000 or so clones, more than 60% were seen once, and the ten largest hold 3.3%. Sequencing was carried out using PBMCs. The receptors stem from a man aged 35 to 55 in good health and CMV-seronegative. Each CDR3 is given with its conserved first and last residue. A D gene is named only where the DNA matches it firmly. Only some rows state a clone size, as once, few, many or a class for expanded clones.

cdr3_aa	cdr3_nt	cdr3_length	d_call	v_call	clone_size	j_call
CASSLRLTGSRYNEQFF	TGTGCCAGCAGCTTAAGACTAACAGGGAGTCGCTACAATGAGCAGTTCTTC	17	.	TRBV11-2	few	TRBJ2-1
CASLFDRAGYEQYF	TGTGCCAGCCTCTTTGACAGGGCCGGCTACGAGCAGTACTTC	14	TRBD1	TRBV6-5	few	TRBJ2-7
CAWSVGSSSYNEQFF	TGTGCCTGGAGTGTAGGGAGCAGCTCCTACAATGAGCAGTTCTTC	15	.	TRBV30	.	TRBJ2-1
CASSPGTGEGYTF	TGTGCCAGCAGTCCAGGGACAGGCGAGGGCTACACCTTC	13	TRBD1	TRBV6-5	.	TRBJ1-2
CASSGTGEIGYTF	TGTGCCAGCTCAGGGACAGGGGAAATAGGCTACACCTTC	13	TRBD1	TRBV18	.	TRBJ1-2
CASSATIQGAGDTEAFF	TGTGCCAGCAGCGCCACTATACAGGGGGCGGGGGACACTGAAGCTTTCTTT	17	TRBD1	TRBV5-5	.	TRBJ1-1
CASSSGQGYSPLHF	TGTGCCAGCAGCTCCGGCCAGGGATATTCACCCCTCCACTTT	14	.	TRBV7-3	.	TRBJ1-6
CASSLQSGNTEAFF	TGTGCCAGCAGTTTACAGAGCGGGAACACTGAAGCTTTCTTT	14	.	TRBV28	.	TRBJ1-1
CASSLEGAQPQHF	TGTGCCAGCTCACTCGAGGGGGCTCAGCCCCAGCATTTT	13	TRBD1	TRBV18	.	TRBJ1-5
CASSVGYEETQYF	TGCGCCAGCAGCGTGGGCTATGAGGAGACCCAGTACTTC	13	.	TRBV5-1	.	TRBJ2-5
CASSPPDRANYGYTF	TGTGCCAGCAGCCCTCCGGACAGGGCTAATTATGGCTACACCTTC	15	TRBD1	TRBV5-4	.	TRBJ1-2
CASSKAGGLNTGELFF	TGTGCCAGCAGCAAAGCTGGGGGCCTGAACACCGGGGAGCTGTTTTTT	16	.	TRBV21-1	.	TRBJ2-2
CASSSNPGTVDGNTIYF	TGTGCCAGCAGCTCGAATCCCGGGACAGTGGATGGAAACACCATATATTTT	17	TRBD1	TRBV7-9	.	TRBJ1-3
CASSYSETRETQYF	TGTGCCAGCAGTTACTCCGAAACGAGAGAGACCCAGTACTTC	14	.	TRBV6-6	once	TRBJ2-5
CAWSVAGQGIPYNEQFF	TGTGCCTGGAGTGTAGCGGGACAGGGAATCCCCTACAATGAGCAGTTCTTC	17	TRBD1	TRBV30	.	TRBJ2-1
CASSLADFAGETQYF	TGCGCCAGCAGCTTGGCCGATTTCGCAGGGGAGACCCAGTACTTC	15	.	TRBV5-1	.	TRBJ2-5
CASSFQSGELFF	TGTGCCAGCAGCTTCCAATCCGGGGAGCTGTTTTTT	12	.	TRBV5-4	.	TRBJ2-2
CASSLVVGGYTEAFF	TGTGCCAGCAGCTTAGTGGTCGGGGGATACACTGAAGCTTTCTTT	15	.	TRBV7-8	.	TRBJ1-1
CAISESMREQYF	TGTGCCATCAGTGAGTCGATGCGAGAGCAGTACTTC	12	.	TRBV10-3	few	TRBJ2-7
CAISEPPDRTTYEQYF	TGTGCCATCAGTGAGCCACCCGACAGAACCACCTACGAGCAGTACTTC	16	.	TRBV10-3	.	TRBJ2-7
CAISESGDRVYGYTF	TGTGCCATCAGTGAGTCGGGAGACAGGGTCTATGGCTACACCTTC	15	TRBD1	TRBV10-3	once	TRBJ1-2
CASSLVRVENTEAFF	TGTGCCAGCAGCTTGGTCCGGGTGGAGAACACTGAAGCTTTCTTT	15	.	TRBV5-4	.	TRBJ1-1
CAISDPGEWRNEQYF	TGTGCCATCAGTGATCCGGGGGAGTGGAGGAACGAGCAGTACTTC	15	.	TRBV10-3	few	TRBJ2-7
CASSQELKNSPLHF	TGTGCCAGCAGCCAAGAACTTAAGAATTCACCCCTCCACTTT	14	.	TRBV14	.	TRBJ1-6
CASSLEEDGNTEAFF	TGCGCCAGCAGCTTGGAGGAGGATGGGAACACTGAAGCTTTCTTT	15	.	TRBV5-1	medium-sized	TRBJ1-1
CASSLELTQLNTEAFF	TGCGCCAGCAGCTTAGAACTGACACAACTGAACACTGAAGCTTTCTTT	16	.	TRBV5-1	.	TRBJ1-1
CASSVRNSGANVLTF	TGTGCCAGCAGCGTTAGAAACTCTGGGGCCAACGTCCTGACTTTC	15	.	TRBV5-5	.	TRBJ2-6
CASSLAGPGNQPQHF	TGCGCCAGCAGCTTGGCAGGGCCTGGGAATCAGCCCCAGCATTTT	15	.	TRBV5-1	.	TRBJ1-5
CASSVALAGNTGELFF	TGTGCCAGCAGCGTAGCACTAGCGGGGAACACCGGGGAGCTGTTTTTT	16	TRBD2	TRBV9	.	TRBJ2-2
CASSEFYGQGYEQYF	TGTGCCAGCAGTGAATTTTACGGACAGGGCTACGAGCAGTACTTC	15	TRBD1	TRBV6-1	.	TRBJ2-7
CASSLWGGNTEAFF	TGTGCCAGCAGCTTGTGGGGGGGGAACACTGAAGCTTTCTTT	14	.	TRBV7-8	few	TRBJ1-1
CYGVGNTGELFF	TGCTACGGGGTAGGGAACACCGGGGAGCTGTTTTTT	12	.	TRBV29-1	.	TRBJ2-2
CASSLSQAGLGEQYF	TGTGCCAGCAGCTTATCCCAAGCAGGGCTCGGGGAGCAGTACTTC	15	.	TRBV7-3	.	TRBJ2-7
CASSLTTSGAYEQYF	TGTGCCAGCAGTTTAACGACTAGCGGGGCCTACGAGCAGTACTTC	15	TRBD2	TRBV28	.	TRBJ2-7
CASSLGSNSGNTIYF	TGCGCCAGCAGCTTGGGTTCCAACAGTGGAAACACCATATATTTT	15	.	TRBV5-1	.	TRBJ1-3
CAESGGAGELFF	TGTGCCGAGAGCGGGGGGGCGGGGGAGCTGTTTTTT	12	TRBD2	TRBV7-7	.	TRBJ2-2
CASQTGRFGNEQFF	TGTGCCAGCCAGACAGGGCGGTTTGGCAATGAGCAGTTCTTC	14	TRBD1	TRBV25-1	.	TRBJ2-1
CASSLPVDTQYF	TGTGCCAGCAGCCTCCCAGTGGATACGCAGTATTTT	12	.	TRBV5-6	.	TRBJ2-3
CASSRPVGTGDNSPLHF	TGTGCCAGCTCACGACCGGTCGGGACAGGGGATAATTCACCCCTCCACTTT	17	TRBD1	TRBV18	.	TRBJ1-6
CASSEFVGTRHQPQHF	TGTGCCAGCAGTGAGTTCGTTGGGACACGTCATCAGCCCCAGCATTTT	16	.	TRBV2	few	TRBJ1-5
CATSTGSSYNEQFF	TGTGCCACCAGTACAGGGAGCTCCTACAATGAGCAGTTCTTC	14	.	TRBV15	.	TRBJ2-1
CASTDSTREKLFF	TGTGCCAGCACCGACTCGACTCGCGAAAAACTGTTTTTT	13	.	TRBV6-1	.	TRBJ1-4
CASSSSFPGNTIYF	TGTGCCAGCAGCTCTAGTTTCCCCGGAAACACCATATATTTT	14	.	TRBV11-2	.	TRBJ1-3
CASSFGGARTNEKLFF	TGTGCCAGCAGCTTCGGGGGGGCCAGAACTAATGAAAAACTGTTTTTT	16	.	TRBV5-4	.	TRBJ1-4